The 25 T cell receptor beta chains given below trace back to one sample, sequenced in a study of control samples from healthy donors and cancer patients. Data came from immunoSEQ multiplex PCR; TCRdb stores just in-frame clones and leaves some out. The sample records some 140,000 clones, roughly 94% being singletons. Sample: blood. These TCRs come from a middle-aged man in good health.

The chain links TRBV5-5 to TRBJ2-6; maybe TRBD2 (5 bases). CDR3 size: 16 residues. V lost 10 bases to trimming and J lost 0 bases, with 17 bases between them. Germline V gene lookup returns CDR1 SGHKS and CDR2 YYEKEE (reference sequence). CDR3 nucleotides: TGTGCCGCACAGAGGGCGGTAGACTCTGGGGCCAACGTCCTGACTTTC. Translation: CAAQRAVDSGANVLTF.

The chain is built from TRBV28 and TRBJ1-2; D remains unclear. CDR3 size: 13 residues. The germline V and J ends were trimmed by 5 bases and 4 bases, with 11 bases remaining between them. Per the germline V gene, CDR1 is MDHEN and CDR2 is SYDVKM. Written as DNA, the CDR3 is TGTGCCAGCAGTCGGACGGGCGTCTATGGCTACACCTTC. Translated, it gives CASSRTGVYGYTF.

CDR3 bases: TGCGCCAGCAGCCAAAATCCCGGGACAGGGAATGAAAAACTGTTTTTT. Encoded protein: CASSQNPGTGNEKLFF. J is TRBJ1-4 and V is TRBV4-1, with 9 nucleotides matching TRBD1. Germline V gene data show CDR1 as MGHRA and CDR2 as YSYEKL. V shed 2 bases and J 5 bases; nucleotides not matched to a gene: 6. This CDR3 spans 16 amino acids.

The CDR3 region has the DNA TGTGCCAGCAGTTTACAGGGATACCAGTTCTTC. Translation gives CASSLQGYQFF. V usage is TRBV28 and J usage is TRBJ2-1; a possible D gene is TRBD1 (5 bases). The length of the CDR3 is 11 residues. V was cut by 2 bases and J by 13 bases, with 9 bases left in between. From germline, CDR1 is MDHEN and CDR2 SYDVKM.

This sequence joins TRBV6-6 and TRBJ2-7; 8 nucleotides match TRBD2. V lost 2 bases, J lost 0 bases, and 3 bases stayed unmatched. CDR1 and CDR2 (germline): MNHNY, SVGAGI (reference sequence). The CDR3 length is 15 residues. The chain's CDR3 is CASSYGGGYSYEQYF. In DNA form, the CDR3 reads TGTGCCAGCAGTTACGGCGGGGGGTACTCCTACGAGCAGTACTTC.

V is TRBV5-6 and J is TRBJ1-3; TRBD1 is a possible D gene (5 bases). This CDR3 has 16 amino acids. The germline V gene has CDR1 SGHDT and CDR2 YYEEEE. V lost 5 bases to trimming and J lost 0 bases, with 15 bases between them. CDR3 loop: CASSSQDGHSGNTIYF. The CDR3 nucleotides are TGTGCCAGCAGTTCACAGGACGGCCACTCTGGAAACACCATATATTTT.

The table lists this clone with a count of one. CDR3 residues: CASSDRAGASYEQYF. The CDR3 DNA follows: TGTGCCAGCAGTGACCGGGCGGGGGCGTCCTACGAGCAGTACTTC. The rearrangement links TRBV25-1 to TRBJ2-7, with a weak D call TRBD2 (7 bases). The CDR3 runs to 15 residues. CDR1 and CDR2 (germline): MGHDK, SYGVNS. Trimming took 3 bases from V and 1 from J, leaving 13 bases between them.

The chain combines TRBV2 with TRBJ1-1, with unresolved D. Germline CDR1 SNHLY, CDR2 FYNNEI. The V end was cut by 0 bases, the J end by 1 base, with 9 bases between. The CDR3 sequence is 15 residues long. CDR3 residues: CASSEAKRGNTEAFF. The CDR3 coding sequence is TGTGCCAGCAGTGAAGCCAAACGGGGGAACACTGAAGCTTTCTTT.

This rearrangement joins TRBV27 to TRBJ2-7; maybe TRBD1 (5 bases). Per the germline V gene, CDR1 is MNHEY and CDR2 is SMNVEV (reference sequence). The CDR3 is 15 amino acids. The germline V and J ends were trimmed by 9 bases and 2 bases, with 20 bases remaining between them. CDR3 DNA: TGTGCCAGTTCCGATCGGGCAGGGCCCACCTACGAGCAGTACTTC. Its translation is CASSDRAGPTYEQYF.

The CDR3 DNA sequence: TGTGCCAGCAGTGACCCACTAGCGGGGGCTTACAATGAGCAGTTCTTC. Protein sequence: CASSDPLAGAYNEQFF. The V call is TRBV6-2 or TRBV6-3, the J call TRBJ2-1, with 11 nucleotides matching TRBD2. Germline CDR1 reads MNHEY; CDR2 reads SVGEGT. Losses at the gene ends were 5 bases for V and 4 bases for J; bases not matched to a gene: 7. This CDR3 contains 16 residues.

This sequence joins TRBV3-1 (or the pseudogene TRBV3-2) and TRBJ2-5; no definite D call. The V gene's germline CDR1 is LGHDT and CDR2 YNNKEL (reference sequence). Trimming took 3 bases from V and 4 from J, leaving 9 bases between them. CDR3 length: 13 residues. CDR3 region: CASSQSPRETQYF. DNA of the CDR3: TGTGCCAGCAGCCAGTCCCCCCGAGAGACCCAGTACTTC.

The chain employs TRBV19 and TRBJ2-7, with a weak D call TRBD1 (6 bases). The CDR3 loop spans 14 amino acids. The germline V gene has CDR1 LNHDA and CDR2 SQIVND (reference sequence). Between the trimmed V and J ends, which lost 5 bases and 6 bases, there was a span of 17 bases. Written as DNA, the CDR3 is TGTGCCAGTAGTTTACAGGGTATAGGAGTCGAGCAGTACTTC. It specifies CASSLQGIGVEQYF.

The chain links TRBV7-9 to TRBJ1-4, with a tentative D call TRBD1 (6 bases). CDR3 length: 16 amino acids. Trimming took off 2 bases at V and 7 bases at J, with 17 bases between the two ends. From germline, CDR1 is SEHNR and CDR2 FQNEAQ (reference sequence). DNA for the CDR3: TGTGCCAGCAGCTTAAGTACTACAGGGCTTACTGAAAAACTGTTTTTT. Amino acids: CASSLSTTGLTEKLFF. Combining the CDR3 with reference TRBV7-9 and TRBJ1-4 gives the whole variable domain DTGVSQNPRHKITKRGQNVTFRCDPISEHNRLYWYRQTLGQGPEFLTYFQNEAQLEKSRLLSDRFSAERPKGSFSTLEIQRTEQGDSAMYLCASSLSTTGLTEKLFFGSGTQLSVL.

This sequence joins TRBV4-1 and TRBJ1-6; D call uncertain. V was shortened by 0 bases and J by 15 bases, with 12 bases between the two germline ends. Germline CDR1 reads MGHRA; CDR2 reads YSYEKL. The CDR3 sequence is 13 residues long. CDR3 bases: TGCGCCAGCAGCCAAGAGGGTGATTCCCTCCTCCACTTT. Translating gives CASSQEGDSLLHF.

The V gene is TRBV7-9, the J gene TRBJ1-1; D uncertain. Per the germline V gene, CDR1 is SEHNR and CDR2 is FQNEAQ (reference sequence). CDR3 length: 15 amino acids. The ends were cut back, 1 base at V and 0 bases at J, with 9 bases in the middle. CDR3 sequence: CASSLGLIMNTEAFF. Here the CDR3 DNA reads TGTGCCAGCAGCTTAGGACTTATAATGAACACTGAAGCTTTCTTT.

V is TRBV6-5 and J is TRBJ1-5; 9 bases are shared with TRBD1. The germline gives CDR1 MNHEY, CDR2 SVGAGI. The CDR3 loop spans 14 amino acids. Germline trimming cut 6 bases from V and 2 bases from J; bases unmatched to any gene: 2. CDR3 region: CASRDRGRNQPQHF. CDR3 nucleotide sequence: TGTGCCAGCAGGGACAGGGGTCGCAATCAGCCCCAGCATTTT.

The J gene is TRBJ2-1, the V gene TRBV27, with 14 positions matching TRBD2. Germline CDR1 and CDR2: MNHEY and SMNVEV (reference sequence). The CDR3 is made up of 13 amino acids. Trimming at V came to 5 bases and at J to 15 bases, leaving 6 bases not matched to a gene. CDR3 bases: TGTGCCAGCAGTCCGGGACTAGCGGGGGTGGTGTTCTTC. It translates to CASSPGLAGVVFF.

The gene calls are TRBV10-3 and TRBJ1-2, with D maybe TRBD1 (5 bases). Looked up from germline, CDR1 is ENHRY and CDR2 is SYGVKD. Trimming shortened V by 10 bases and J by 2 bases, and 14 bases separated the two germline ends. There are 13 residues in the CDR3. The CDR3 DNA sequence: TGTGCCACCAGGGATACAGAAAACTATGGCTACACCTTC. It yields the protein CATRDTENYGYTF.

This clone was recorded only once. This chain connects TRBV3-1 (or the pseudogene TRBV3-2) to TRBJ2-3, with D perhaps TRBD2 (5 bases). Between the trimmed V and J ends, which lost 8 bases and 0 bases, there was a span of 15 bases. The CDR3 has 15 amino acids. CDR1 LGHDT and CDR2 YNNKEL come from the germline V gene (reference sequence). CDR3 DNA: TGTGCCAGCGGACTGGGTCGTTCTAGCACAGATACGCAGTATTTT. Its protein is CASGLGRSSTDTQYF.

The V gene is TRBV7-9, the J gene TRBJ1-1; tentative D call: TRBD1 (6 bases). The CDR3 contains 12 residues. With 6 bases removed from V and 8 bases from J, the gap between germline ends came to 13 bases. Germline V gives CDR1 SEHNR, CDR2 FQNEAQ (reference sequence). In nucleotides, the CDR3 is TGTGCCAGCAGTTATCCAGGGGAGGAAGCTTTCTTT. Translated: CASSYPGEEAFF.

The chain recombines TRBV7-9 with TRBJ1-1; 7 nucleotides match TRBD1. The germline gives CDR1 SEHNR, CDR2 FQNEAQ (reference sequence). J lost 6 bases, V lost 5 bases, and 9 bases had no gene match. The CDR3 runs to 14 residues. For the CDR3, the DNA is TGTGCCAGCAGCACACGACAGGGAATTGCTGAAGCTTTCTTT. As protein: CASSTRQGIAEAFF.

The chain employs TRBV12-5 and TRBJ1-6; D not resolved. V lost 0 bases and J 9 bases, leaving 9 bases between the germline ends. The CDR3 spans 14 residues. The germline V gene has CDR1 LGHNT and CDR2 FRNRAP. The CDR3 DNA is TGTGCTAGTGGTTTGGTACCACCAGCTTCACCCCTCCACTTT. It is translated as CASGLVPPASPLHF.

The rearrangement joins TRBV7-9 to TRBJ1-4, with TRBD1 matching over 8 bases. J gave up 5 bases and V 9 bases, and 11 bases lay outside the gene matches. Germline assignment: CDR1 SEHNR and CDR2 FQNEAQ (reference sequence). This CDR3 region has 15 residues. The CDR3 DNA sequence: TGTGCCAGTATAGCTACAGGGGGGAGGAATGAAAAACTGTTTTTT. Residues: CASIATGGRNEKLFF.

The gene calls are TRBV12-3 or TRBV12-4 and TRBJ1-2; TRBD1 aligns across 7 bases. The trim removed 6 bases at V and 7 bases at J, leaving 8 bases unmatched. This CDR3 contains 13 residues. In DNA, the CDR3 is TGTGCCAGCAGACTGCAGGGGGTTAGTGGCTACACCTTC. Translating gives CASRLQGVSGYTF.

The chain is built from TRBV12-1 and TRBJ2-1; the D call in the table, TRBD2, was not verified against the DNA. TRBV12-1 is deemed a pseudogene. The CDR3 covers 15 residues. DNA for the CDR3: TGTGCCAGCAAACGTAGCGGGGGGCTAGACAATGAGCAGTTCTTC. As protein: CASKRSGGLDNEQFF.